The 10 T cell receptor beta chains given below trace back to one sample, sequenced in a study of CD8+ T cells in alopecia areata. Described treatment: oral pan-JAK inhibitor, 5-10 mg twice daily. Following RNA extraction, reverse transcription yielded cDNA that acted as the sequencing template. Libraries were prepared by immunoSEQ multiplex PCR; TCRdb keeps only in-frame clonotypes and omits some of them. The data contain approximately 65,000 clones, 46% of them seen just once; the ten biggest clones take up around 21%. The specimen was CD8+ T cells sorted from blood, collected at approximately week 37, from a patient treated with tofacitinib. These receptors came from a human donor with alopecia areata.

The rearrangement joins TRBV13 to TRBJ2-2; D unresolved. This CDR3 has 12 amino acids. The V end lost 6 bases, the J end lost 4 bases, and 6 bases lay between the germline ends. CDR1 PRHDT and CDR2 FYEKMQ come from the germline V gene (reference sequence). CDR3: CASSRATGELFF. The CDR3 nucleotides are TGTGCCAGCAGTAGGGCCACCGGGGAGCTGTTTTTT. The full variable domain, rest sourced from reference TRBV13 and TRBJ2-2, is AAGVIQSPRHLIKEKRETATLKCYPIPRHDTVYWYQQGPGQDPQFLISFYEKMQSDKGSIPDRFSAQQFSDYHSELNMSSLELGDSALYFCASSRATGELFFGEGSRLTVL.

The chain combines TRBV4-1 with TRBJ1-2; 9 bases map to TRBD1. This CDR3 contains 14 residues. The junction had 5 bases not matched to a gene; V was cut back by 4 bases and J by 5 bases. Germline V lookup: CDR1 MGHRA, CDR2 YSYEKL. The CDR3 region has the DNA TGCGCCAGCAGCCCCCCGGACAGGGGATATGGCTACACCTTC. Its protein product is CASSPPDRGYGYTF.

The chain joins TRBV5-1 to TRBJ2-3, with TRBD2 matching over 11 bases. Germline V gene data show CDR1 as SGHRS and CDR2 as YFSETQ. Germline trimming cut 4 bases from V and 4 bases from J; bases unmatched to any gene: 11. The CDR3 is 17 residues long. The CDR3 DNA reads TGCGCCAGCAGCCACCCCACTAGCGGGAGCTTGCCAGATACGCAGTATTTT. It specifies CASSHPTSGSLPDTQYF.

This clone turned up a few times. The chain joins TRBV30 to TRBJ1-5, with TRBD1 as a possible D gene (5 bases). Trimming left V 3 bases short and J 4 bases short, with 7 bases between. Per germline, CDR1 GTSNPN and CDR2 SVGIG (reference sequence). The CDR3 consists of 12 residues. The chain's CDR3 is CAWSAGNQPQHF. The CDR3, as DNA: TGTGCCTGGAGCGCAGGGAATCAGCCCCAGCATTTT.

The rearrangement uses TRBV29-1 and TRBJ1-2; D not resolved. V lost 0 bases and J lost 8, with 10 bases in between. This CDR3 contains 12 residues. CDR1 SQVTM and CDR2 ANQGSEA come from the germline V gene. This chain's CDR3 is CSVEDRPEGYTF. The CDR3 DNA sequence: TGCAGCGTTGAAGATAGGCCGGAGGGCTACACCTTC.

In its sample, this clone was seen a few times. This sequence joins TRBV29-1 and TRBJ2-7, with D tentatively TRBD2 (6 bases). V shed 3 bases and J shed 5 bases, with 17 bases lying between them. Germline V CDR1 and CDR2: SQVTM, ANQGSEA. This CDR3 region has 14 residues. The CDR3 DNA sequence: TGCAGCGTTGACGGTCAGGGAGGCGTCGACGAGCAGTACTTC. Its protein is CSVDGQGGVDEQYF.

The rearrangement uses TRBV7-2 and TRBJ2-1; no firm D call. Per the germline V gene, CDR1 is SGHTA and CDR2 is FQGNSA. V gave up 4 bases and J gave up 2 bases, with 6 bases separating them. CDR3 length equals 13 residues. CDR3 sequence: CASSSAAYNEQFF. In DNA, the CDR3 is TGTGCCAGCAGCTCTGCGGCCTACAATGAGCAGTTCTTC.

This chain joins TRBV29-1 and TRBJ2-2; the D gene is possibly TRBD2 (5 bases). Trimming left V 3 bases short and J 6 bases short, with 5 bases between. The CDR3 has 11 residues. Germline assignment: CDR1 SQVTM and CDR2 ANQGSEA. The CDR3 coding sequence is TGCAGCGTTGAGGGAGCCGGGGAGCTGTTTTTT. Its protein product is CSVEGAGELFF.

This clone has a handful of counts. The CDR3 DNA follows: TGCAGCGTCCTTAACAATGAGCAGTTCTTC. Its translation: CSVLNNEQFF. V gene TRBV29-1 combines with J gene TRBJ2-1; D is unclear. CDR1 is SQVTM, CDR2 ANQGSEA, per germline. There are 10 residues in the CDR3. Trimming took 6 bases from V and 5 from J, leaving 5 bases between them.

The rearrangement links TRBV29-1 to TRBJ2-1; D is perhaps TRBD1 (6 bases). Germline values: CDR1 SQVTM, CDR2 ANQGSEA. The CDR3 runs 12 residues. Between the trimmed V and J ends, which lost 6 bases and 3 bases, there was a span of 9 bases. The CDR3 DNA reads as TGCAGCGTCAGGGGCCACTACAATGAGCAGTTCTTC. This sequence encodes CSVRGHYNEQFF.